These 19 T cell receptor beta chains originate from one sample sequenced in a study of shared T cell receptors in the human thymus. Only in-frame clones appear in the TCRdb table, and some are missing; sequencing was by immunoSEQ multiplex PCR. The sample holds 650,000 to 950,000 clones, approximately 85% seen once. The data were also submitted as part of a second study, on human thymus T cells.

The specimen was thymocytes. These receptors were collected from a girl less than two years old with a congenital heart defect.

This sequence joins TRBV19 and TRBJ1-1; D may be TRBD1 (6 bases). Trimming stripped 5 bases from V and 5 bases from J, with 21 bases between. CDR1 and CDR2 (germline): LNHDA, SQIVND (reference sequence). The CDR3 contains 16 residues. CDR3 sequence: CASSVVSPQGSTEAFF. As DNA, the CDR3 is TGTGCCAGTAGTGTCGTTTCGCCACAGGGCTCGACTGAAGCTTTCTTT.

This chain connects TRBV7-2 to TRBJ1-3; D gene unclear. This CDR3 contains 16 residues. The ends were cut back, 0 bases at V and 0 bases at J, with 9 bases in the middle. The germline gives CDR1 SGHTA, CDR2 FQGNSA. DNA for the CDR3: TGTGCCAGCAGCTTAGCGCGGGCAGCCTCTGGAAACACCATATATTTT. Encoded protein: CASSLARAASGNTIYF.

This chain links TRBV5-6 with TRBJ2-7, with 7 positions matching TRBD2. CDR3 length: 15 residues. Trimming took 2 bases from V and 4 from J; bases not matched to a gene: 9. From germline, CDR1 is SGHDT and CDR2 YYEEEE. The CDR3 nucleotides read TGTGCCAGCAGCTTTGTGGGCCGGGGAGGGTACGAGCAGTACTTC. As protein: CASSFVGRGGYEQYF.

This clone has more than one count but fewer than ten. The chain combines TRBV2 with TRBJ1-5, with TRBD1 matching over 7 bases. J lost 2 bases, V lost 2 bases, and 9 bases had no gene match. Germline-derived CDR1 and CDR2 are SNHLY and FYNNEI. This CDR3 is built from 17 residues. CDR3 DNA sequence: TGTGCCAGCAGTGAACCGCAAACGGGGACAGGCAATCAGCCCCAGCATTTT. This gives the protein CASSEPQTGTGNQPQHF.

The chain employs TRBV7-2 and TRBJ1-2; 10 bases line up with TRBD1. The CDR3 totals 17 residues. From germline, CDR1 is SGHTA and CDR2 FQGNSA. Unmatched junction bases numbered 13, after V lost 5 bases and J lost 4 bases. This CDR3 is CASSPDSPRTGGYGYTF. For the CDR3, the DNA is TGTGCCAGCAGCCCAGATTCTCCCCGGACAGGGGGCTATGGCTACACCTTC.

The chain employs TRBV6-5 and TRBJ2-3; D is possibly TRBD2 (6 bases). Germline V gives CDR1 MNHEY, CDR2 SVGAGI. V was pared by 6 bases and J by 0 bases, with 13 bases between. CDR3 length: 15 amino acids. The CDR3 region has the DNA TGTGCCAGCAGGCGCGGGGTTACTAGCACAGATACGCAGTATTTT. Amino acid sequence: CASRRGVTSTDTQYF.

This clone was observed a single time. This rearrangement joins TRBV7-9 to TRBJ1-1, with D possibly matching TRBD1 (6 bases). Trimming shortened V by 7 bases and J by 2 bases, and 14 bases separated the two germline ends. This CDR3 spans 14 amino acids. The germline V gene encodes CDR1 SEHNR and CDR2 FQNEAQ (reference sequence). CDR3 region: CASTHGGGNTEAFF. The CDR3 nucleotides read TGTGCCAGCACCCATGGGGGCGGAAACACTGAAGCTTTCTTT.

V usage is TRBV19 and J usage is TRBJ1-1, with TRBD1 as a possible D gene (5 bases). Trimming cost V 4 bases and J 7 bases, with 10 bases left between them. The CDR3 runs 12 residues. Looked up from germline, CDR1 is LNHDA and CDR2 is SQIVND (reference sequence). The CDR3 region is CASSTTGFEAFF. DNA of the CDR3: TGTGCCAGTAGTACAACAGGTTTTGAAGCTTTCTTT.

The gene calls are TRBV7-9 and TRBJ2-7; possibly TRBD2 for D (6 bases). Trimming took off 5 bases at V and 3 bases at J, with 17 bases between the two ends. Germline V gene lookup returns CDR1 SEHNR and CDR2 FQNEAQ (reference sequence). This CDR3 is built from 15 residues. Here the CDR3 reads CASSPPVEGSYEQYF. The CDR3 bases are TGTGCCAGCAGCCCCCCGGTGGAGGGCAGCTACGAGCAGTACTTC. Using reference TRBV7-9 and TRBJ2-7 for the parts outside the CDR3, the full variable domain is DTGVSQNPRHKITKRGQNVTFRCDPISEHNRLYWYRQTLGQGPEFLTYFQNEAQLEKSRLLSDRFSAERPKGSFSTLEIQRTEQGDSAMYLCASSPPVEGSYEQYFGPGTRLTVT.

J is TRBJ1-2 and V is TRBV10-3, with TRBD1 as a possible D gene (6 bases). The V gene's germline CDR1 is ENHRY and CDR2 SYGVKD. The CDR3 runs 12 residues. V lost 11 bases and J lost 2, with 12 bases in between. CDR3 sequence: CAARDRNYGYTF. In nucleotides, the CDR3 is TGTGCCGCGCGAGACAGGAACTATGGCTACACCTTC.

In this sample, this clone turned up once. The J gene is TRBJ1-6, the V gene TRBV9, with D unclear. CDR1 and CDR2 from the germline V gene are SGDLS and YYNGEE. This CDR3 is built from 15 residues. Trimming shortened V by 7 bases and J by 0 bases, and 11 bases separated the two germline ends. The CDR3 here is CASARESSYNSPLHF. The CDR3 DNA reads TGTGCCAGCGCCCGGGAGAGCTCCTATAATTCACCCCTCCACTTT.

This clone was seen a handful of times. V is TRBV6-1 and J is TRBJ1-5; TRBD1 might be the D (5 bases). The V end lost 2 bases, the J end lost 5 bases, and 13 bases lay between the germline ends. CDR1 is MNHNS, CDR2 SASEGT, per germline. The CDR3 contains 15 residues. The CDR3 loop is CASSESFGGDQPQHF. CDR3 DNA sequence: TGTGCCAGCAGTGAATCGTTCGGAGGGGATCAGCCCCAGCATTTT.

The CDR3 region is CASSQSTGEQYF. CDR3 coding DNA: TGCGCCAGCAGTCAATCGACAGGCGAGCAGTACTTC. The genes are TRBV23-1 and TRBJ2-5; TRBD1 might be the D (6 bases). The DNA end is more similar to TRBJ2-7, so the J call may be wrong. TRBV23-1 is an open reading frame whose function is uncertain. The CDR3 spans 12 residues.

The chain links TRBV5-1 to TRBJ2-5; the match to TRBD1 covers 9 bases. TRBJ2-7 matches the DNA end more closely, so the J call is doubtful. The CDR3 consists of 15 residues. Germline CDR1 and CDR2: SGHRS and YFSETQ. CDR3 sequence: CASSFPGQGSYEQYF. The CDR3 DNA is TGCGCCAGCAGCTTCCCGGGACAGGGCTCCTACGAGCAGTACTTC.

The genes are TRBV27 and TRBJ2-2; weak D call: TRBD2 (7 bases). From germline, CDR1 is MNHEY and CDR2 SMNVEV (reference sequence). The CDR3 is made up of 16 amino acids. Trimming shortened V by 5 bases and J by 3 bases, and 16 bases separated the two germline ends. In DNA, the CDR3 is TGTGCCAGCAGTCTCTGGGGGGGGCAGTACACCGGGGAGCTGTTTTTT. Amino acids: CASSLWGGQYTGELFF.

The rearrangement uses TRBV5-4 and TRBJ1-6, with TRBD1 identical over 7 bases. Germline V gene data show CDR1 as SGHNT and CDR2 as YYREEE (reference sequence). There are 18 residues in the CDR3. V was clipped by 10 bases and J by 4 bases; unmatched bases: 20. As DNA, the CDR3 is TGTGCCGCCCGCCAGCGAGGGGGAACGGACAGGTATAATTCACCCCTCCACTTT. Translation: CAARQRGGTDRYNSPLHF.

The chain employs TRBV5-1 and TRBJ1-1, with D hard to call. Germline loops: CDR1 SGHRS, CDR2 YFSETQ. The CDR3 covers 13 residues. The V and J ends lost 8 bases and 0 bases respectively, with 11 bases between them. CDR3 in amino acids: CASSSKMNTEAFF. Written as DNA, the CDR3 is TGCGCCAGTTCGAGTAAAATGAACACTGAAGCTTTCTTT.

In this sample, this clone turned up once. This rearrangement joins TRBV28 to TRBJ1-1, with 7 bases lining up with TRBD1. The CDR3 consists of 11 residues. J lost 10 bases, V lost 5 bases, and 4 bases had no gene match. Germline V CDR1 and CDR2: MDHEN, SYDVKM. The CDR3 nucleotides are TGTGCCAGCAGTCCCCACAGGGGAGCTTTCTTT. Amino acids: CASSPHRGAFF.

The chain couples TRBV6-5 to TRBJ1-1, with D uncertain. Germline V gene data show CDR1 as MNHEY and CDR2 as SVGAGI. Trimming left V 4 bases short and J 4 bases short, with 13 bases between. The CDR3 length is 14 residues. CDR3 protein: CASSLVGAVTEAFF. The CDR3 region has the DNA TGTGCCAGCAGTTTAGTAGGTGCGGTCACTGAAGCTTTCTTT.